This TCR beta chain was sequenced during a study of cytomegalovirus exposure and HLA in healthy donors listed by TCRdb under 2017. Notes on the research overall: According to an earlier analysis of several hundred of the donors, about 179 million T cells yielded 90 million to 140 million unique TCR beta sequences and less than 300 Gb of sequence data. About 300 gigabases of sequencing data and around 90 million unique TCR sequences made up an early release that covered 640 HLA-typed donors. The genetic ancestry cluster associated with self-reported Caucasian donors included 65% to 90% of the roughly 400 genotyped donors. The aim of the study was to test whether cataloging public T cell receptors could identify signatures of past pathogen exposure. Using immunosequencing, the study profiled T cell repertoires from 550 to 750 subjects and related those repertoires to cytomegalovirus serostatus. In addition to the first cohort of around 670 subjects, a separate validation cohort of approximately 120 different subjects was used. To predict cytomegalovirus infection status, the study combined high-throughput TCR immunosequencing, statistical association of individual TCRs with disease status, and machine learning. A later analysis re-analyzed previously published TCR beta repertoires from roughly 630 donors and added high-resolution HLA genotyping to study TCR occurrence patterns. Rather than drawing on any new phenotypic data, the later analysis identified candidate immune exposures from TCR beta sequences and the way those sequences occurred across donors. To decide whether each TCR beta V gene segment behaved as functional or pseudogenic, an earlier analysis of fewer than 750 of the donors relied on high-throughput TCR beta sequencing. Alongside the repertoire data, information on donor age, sex, ethnicity and CMV serostatus was compiled. A later genetic analysis used genome-wide SNP genotypes for about 60% of the 666 donors, treating that subset as a discovery cohort. All discovery cohort repertoires had been generated on a single sequencing platform. Both class I and class II loci were covered by HLA typing, at four-digit resolution. Typing coverage differed by locus: A, B, C, DRB1 and DQB1 were typed in about 620-630 donors, DQA1 in about 510, DPA1 in 606, and DPB1 in 472. Because of strong linkage in the cohort, 5 or 6 DR-DQ haplotypes were treated as single units for association and clustering. Among around 400 genotyped donors of the cohort, an average of 235,054 unique TCR beta nucleotide sequences were sequenced per donor, roughly a sixth of them non-productive. Study-wide conclusions, independent of this receptor: The sequencing pipeline was judged likely to have produced a cluster of highly shared sequence variants as a technical artifact. Some IMGT-functional V segments, including TRBV6-2 and TRBV6-3, could not be distinguished by the 87-base-pair reads and were therefore excluded. Correlated functional status among segregating V segments might reflect linkage disequilibrium, but an unknown experimental factor could not be ruled out. A later genetic analysis associated a missense DCLRE1C variant with V-gene and J-gene trimming of TCR beta chains, and an independent cohort replicated the association. Most CMV-associated TCR beta chains appeared to be HLA-restricted in a later analysis, and the HLA associations seemed to be driven largely by CMV exposure. Compared with equally common non-associated chains, HLA-associated TCR beta chains in a later analysis were more clonally expanded and had lower generation probabilities. Because HLA typing was unavailable for some donors at each locus, only the typed subset was used in association tests. Because counts were too low, roughly 17 rarely observed V segments, including chromosome 9 orphons, were left out of the earlier analysis of 500 to 750 of the donors. The authors suggested that the approach could potentially be generalized to other disease states and immunological phenotypes. Immune exposure information for the cohort was limited to CMV serostatus. In a later analysis, more than 15,000 TCR beta sequences were associated with specific HLA alleles at a false discovery rate of 0.05. Cytomegalovirus status was reported to be diagnosed by the classifier with high specificity and sensitivity in both the original and validation cohorts. A further reported finding was that TCR beta sequences accurately predicted the HLA-A and HLA-B alleles for most subjects in the first cohort. Compared with the approximately 720-donor mean, donors in an Asian-associated ancestry cluster had fewer N-insertions in productive TCRs, according to a later genetic analysis. Strong co-occurrence of HLA alleles, especially DR and DQ, made assigning TCR associations to individual alleles difficult. Most TCR sequences were observed very rarely across donors, whereas some public TCRs were present in many individuals. Roughly uniform sequencing depth across donors was assumed in presence/absence analyses, although this assumption may not hold. Broadly in line with IMGT annotations, most TCR beta V segments showed up in productive rearrangements about 87% or about 30% of the time in an earlier analysis of under 700 of the donors. In this cohort, only TCR beta chains were sequenced, and detectable features were limited by the absence of alpha or paired-chain data. In a later analysis, TCR association rates were found to vary across HLA loci, with the most associated TCRs seen for DRB1 alleles and the fewest for HLA-C alleles. According to a later analysis, parvovirus B19, influenza, CMV and Epstein-Barr virus appeared linked to several top co-occurrence clusters. Three of the identified cytomegalovirus-associated TCR beta chains were confirmed in vitro to be specific for cytomegalovirus antigens. The study listed 164 TCR beta chains as associated with cytomegalovirus.

The cohort consisted of hundreds of healthy bone marrow donors. At the time of sampling, all cohort members were nominally healthy, though unrecorded immune exposures were likely present. CMV serostatus was recorded as positive for 250 to 300 and negative for about 55% of the roughly 700 cohort members, whereas no CMV serostatus was recorded for the donor in question. A peripheral blood sample was collected from each donor, and TCR beta sequencing was performed on peripheral blood mononuclear cells. Genomic DNA was extracted from the blood cell samples with the Qiagen DNeasy Blood Extraction Kit. The library was produced with the immunoSEQ multiplex PCR assay. For the multiplex PCR, a mixture combining 60 forward primers for TCR Vbeta segments and 13 reverse primers for TCR Jbeta segments was used. The CDR3 region of rearranged TCR beta genes was amplified from genomic DNA with a multiplex PCR assay. Amplified TCR beta libraries were sequenced as 87-base-pair reads on the Illumina HiSeq System. Turning to the authors' computational methods: In a later analysis, some 80 million unique TCR beta chains were counted across the 500 to 700 repertoires, and approximately 11 million of these chains were shared by at least two donors. Raw reads were error-corrected and collapsed into unique sequences by a nearest-neighbor algorithm in which closely related sequences were merged to remove PCR and sequencing errors. CDR3 sequences were aligned to IMGT reference sequences to assign V, D and J gene segments. For a sequence to be retained, a match of at least six nucleotides to both a V gene segment and a J gene segment was required. Rearrangements were called productive when the CDR3 lacked stop codons and stayed in frame with V and J; all others were non-productive. Following IMGT convention, CDR3 was defined as the stretch from the second conserved V-encoded cysteine up to the conserved J-encoded phenylalanine. In an earlier analysis of just under 600 of the donors, sequences lacking an unambiguous match to a single V gene segment were excluded. In an earlier analysis of 587 of the donors, V segments were called functional above 56.7% productive rearrangements and were called segregating when the between-donor standard deviation exceeded 5%. A statistical classification framework was built for diagnosing cytomegalovirus status from the catalog of TCR beta chain sequences. In a later analysis, V and J genes were assigned by comparing TCR nucleotide sequences against IMGT/GENE-DB human TR gene sequences. Using the TCRdist pipeline, a later analysis assigned CDR3 sequences along with most-parsimonious VDJ recombination scenarios. In a later analysis, every TCR beta chain was defined by the combination of its CDR3 amino acid sequence and its V-gene family, and reads without a unique V-gene family were dropped. As a way to deal with suspected cross-contamination and a sequencing artifact, a later analysis dropped roughly 620 nucleotide sequences that were highly shared and had low generation probability. For each public chain, a later analysis derived a clonal expansion index from normalized ranks of inferred template counts within each repertoire. Generation probabilities in a later analysis came from a VDJ recombination model fitted to out-of-frame rearrangements, and those results were checked against IGoR. In a later analysis, TCR-TCR, TCR-HLA and TCR-CMV co-occurrence was scored with hypergeometric tests, and a repertoire-size bias correction was applied to TCR pairs. A later analysis estimated false discovery rates by permuting HLA or CMV assignments 20 times. In a later analysis, co-occurring TCRs were grouped with DBSCAN, and TCRdist sequence similarity was added when clustering was performed within HLA-allele-positive subsets. Co-occurrence clustering excluded repertoires with fewer than 30,000 or more than 120,000 public chains, plus five with anomalous nucleotide sharing. The table was pulled from immuneACCESS by TCRdb, which kept in-frame rearrangements only. Such tables lose some clones; where checked, under half of the loss comes from unresolved V genes, and the rest has no known cause. Clone size and V and J calls were adopted from that table, with D and trimming inferred from the DNA. For this sample there are some 91,000 clones; around 59% appear just once. The ten largest clones add up to roughly 2% of the sample.

At the junction V is shortened by 5 bases and J by 6 bases, with 16 bases in between. In the germline V gene, CDR1 corresponds to MNHNS and CDR2 to SASEGT. From cysteine to phenylalanine, the CDR3 is 14 amino acids long. Left in the record is the CDR3 DNA by itself, 42 bases read in frame from the first base. As for this clone: The target of this receptor is not known. Base qualities are not recorded, but no much larger clone differs from it by a single base.

The rearrangement joined TRBV6-1 to TRBJ1-1, and possibly TRBD1, on 6 matching bases. Material for sequencing was PBMCs. This receptor was identified in a human donor in good health. The DNA is as follows: TGTGCCAGCAGTCCGAGTACAGGGTTCGCTGAAGCTTTCTTT. This encodes CASSPSTGFAEAFF.